A single TCR beta chain is shown here with its context. Its antigen is currently unknown. The data stem from a study of T cell responses to AZD1222 COVID-19 vaccine. About the research overall: Second doses that came at about 4 or about 12 weeks were put together.

Produced via immunoSEQ multiplex PCR; TCRdb's table is partial and in-frame only. The table has 100,000 to 150,000 clones, over 75% seen once. V lost 3 bases, J lost 7 bases, and 7 bases lay in between. Germline assignment: CDR1 SGHTA and CDR2 FQGNSA. CDR3 length: 13 residues. General study results and limits: Repertoire sampling was restricted to post-peak T cell response timepoints.

The receptor was derived from an adult in good health. The sequences come from peripheral blood, collected on day 0 of AZD1222 vaccination. The chain recombines TRBV7-2 with TRBJ1-6; D remains unclear. CDR3: CASSLWKNSPLHF. DNA of the CDR3: TGTGCCAGCAGCTTGTGGAAGAATTCACCCCTCCACTTT.